The rows below give T cell receptor beta chains drawn from one sample of a study of persistence of HIV-infected CD4 T cells. No cognate antigen is known for these TCRs. Produced via immunoSEQ multiplex PCR; TCRdb's table is partial and in-frame only. The profile shows about 40,000 clones, about four fifths of them singletons. Here the sequenced sample was CD4+ T cells sorted from PBMCs after roughly 18-hour stimulation, taken from a patient who received antiretroviral therapy. These receptors were collected from an adult man with HIV who was CMV-seropositive. Each CDR3 is given without its conserved first and last residue.

TRBJ1-6 TRBV18 ASSPGQTNSPLH
TRBJ2-1 TRBV6-5 ASSYSGFLDEQF
TRBJ2-7 TRBV27 ASSPTGTVSYEQY
TRBJ2-1 TRBV5-1 ASQIGGSSYNEQF
TRBJ1-2 TRBV29-1 SVDSYGYT
TRBJ1-6 TRBV19 ASSPDRLNSPLH
TRBJ1-1 TRBV18 ASSPPGRTEAF
TRBJ2-2 TRBV7-2 ASSSTSGRSSGELF
TRBJ2-7 TRBV5-6 ASRAGLAGGPEQY
TRBJ2-1 TRBV5-1 ASSLLVRTGSYNEQF
TRBJ1-1 TRBV10-3 AISNVQGESYYAF
TRBJ2-1 TRBV19 ASSIEAARVRGKNEQF
TRBJ1-3 TRBV7-2 ASSLGGFGNTIY
TRBJ2-7 TRBV7-9 ASSPTGTGRYEQY
TRBJ2-2 TRBV5-1 ASSSDRISNTGELF
TRBJ1-3 TRBV7-9 ASSLARSTGVTSGNTIY
TRBJ2-7 TRBV6-1 ASSEVHLHYEQY
TRBJ1-4 TRBV18 ASSLMGQGMNEKLF
TRBJ1-5 TRBV27 ASSLSQSNQPQH
TRBJ2-3 TRBV14 ASSQWTGTDTQY
TRBJ2-1 TRBV4-2 ASSQDLGREQF
TRBJ1-5 TRBV2 ASSWVGTGGVNSNQPQH
TRBJ1-3 TRBV19 ASSRGGHGNTIY
TRBJ2-7 TRBV5-1 ASRDLDEQY
TRBJ1-2 TRBV25-1 ASSEGRRANYGYT
TRBJ1-2 TRBV10-3 AISEGAGFGYT
TRBJ2-2 TRBV7-6 ASSLYGGTLTGELF
TRBJ2-7 TRBV7-9 ASSRTGGVSHEQY
TRBJ1-3 TRBV27 ASTSLTASFSGNTIY
TRBJ2-3 TRBV10-2 ASSGLAGGGDTQY
TRBJ2-2 TRBV4-2 ASSQDPGVTGGELF
TRBJ2-7 TRBV5-1 ASSLATGKYEQY
TRBJ1-3 TRBV18 ASSPYQTGSSGNTIY
TRBJ2-5 TRBV5-4 ASSLWTARETQY
TRBJ2-2 TRBV7-2 ASSFRASGTGELF
TRBJ1-6 TRBV4-3 ASSQDVWYNSPLH
TRBJ1-1 TRBV5-1 ASSYGRQNTEAF
TRBJ2-3 TRBV5-6 ASSLEVARTQY
TRBJ1-1 TRBV6-1 ASSERRGRQGTEAF
TRBJ2-1 TRBV6-2/TRBV6-3 ASSPGLAGHNEQF
TRBJ2-7 TRBV25-1 ASSASGGGGEQY